This T cell receptor beta chain was captured in a study of OX40 agonist ivuxolimab in advanced cancers. Across the whole study: Head and neck, renal cell, melanoma or hepatocellular carcinoma were the cancers that dose-escalation patients had.

The CDR3 consists of 15 residues. CDR1 is MNHEY and CDR2 is SMNVEV in the germline V gene (reference sequence). With respect to this clone: Other DNA sequences within the sample encode an identical CDR3.

Only in-frame clones appear in the TCRdb table, and some are missing; sequencing was by immunoSEQ multiplex PCR. The sample yields approximately 81,000 clones, over 70% seen once. The sequencing used CD4+ or CD8+ T cells sorted from blood, collected in a trial of the OX40 agonist ivuxolimab. The gene calls are TRBV27 and TRBJ2-5; 11 bases are shared with TRBD1. The J call may be wrong; the DNA end is better matched by TRBJ2-7. This sequence originates from an adult with an advanced solid tumor such as melanoma, head and neck, liver or kidney cancer. CDR3 DNA: TGTGCCAGCAGCCGAAAGGGACAGGGGGCCTACGAGCAGTACTTC. It encodes CASSRKGQGAYEQYF.